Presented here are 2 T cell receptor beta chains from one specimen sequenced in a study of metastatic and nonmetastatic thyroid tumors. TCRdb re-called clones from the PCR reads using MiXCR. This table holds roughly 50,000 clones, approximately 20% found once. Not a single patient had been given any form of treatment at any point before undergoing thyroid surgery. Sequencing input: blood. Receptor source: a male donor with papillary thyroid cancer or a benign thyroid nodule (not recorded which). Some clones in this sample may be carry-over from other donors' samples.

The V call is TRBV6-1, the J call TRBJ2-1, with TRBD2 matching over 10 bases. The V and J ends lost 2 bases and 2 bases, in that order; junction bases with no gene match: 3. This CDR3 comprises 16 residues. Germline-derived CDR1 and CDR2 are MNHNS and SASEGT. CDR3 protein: CASSELAGEAYNEQFF. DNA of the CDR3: TGTGCCAGCAGTGAACTAGCGGGAGAGGCCTACAATGAGCAGTTCTTC.

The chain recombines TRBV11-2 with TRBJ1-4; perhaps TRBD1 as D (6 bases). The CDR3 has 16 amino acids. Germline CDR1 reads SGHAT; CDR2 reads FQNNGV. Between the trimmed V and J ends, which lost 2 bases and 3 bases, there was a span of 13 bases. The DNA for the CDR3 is TGTGCCAGCAGCTTAATCAGGGGCAGAGCTAATGAAAAACTGTTTTTT. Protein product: CASSLIRGRANEKLFF.